This TCR beta chain was obtained from a study of blood T cell repertoires in COVID-19. On the study more broadly: Spain, Italy and the United States supplied samples that represented acute and convalescent COVID-19. Sources were T cells, B-cell-depleted T cells, or PBMCs; the material itself was cDNA or gDNA.

Generated by immunoSEQ multiplex PCR, the TCRdb table keeps only in-frame clones and is missing some. The sample consists of about 99,000 clones, approximately 88% of them appearing once. V was pared by 5 bases and J by 1 base, with 15 bases between. CDR3 length: 16 residues. Germline V CDR1 and CDR2: LNHNV, YYDKDF (reference sequence). This rearrangement joins TRBV15 to TRBJ2-1; D might be TRBD1 (5 bases). The source material was peripheral blood. The origin of this receptor is a man aged 60 to 75 with acute or convalescent COVID-19. The CDR3 DNA sequence: TGTGCCACCAGCCCAGGGTGGGGAAGGTCCTACAATGAGCAGTTCTTC. This encodes CATSPGWGRSYNEQFF. The full variable domain, its missing parts supplied by reference TRBV15 and TRBJ2-1, is DAMVIQNPRYQVTQFGKPVTLSCSQTLNHNVMYWYQQKSSQAPKLLFHYYDKDFNNEADTPDNFQSRRPNTSFCFLDIRSPGLGDTAMYLCATSPGWGRSYNEQFFGPGTRLTVL.